The rows below give T cell receptor beta chains drawn from one sample of a study of spatial heterogeneity in lung cancer. TCRdb ran MiXCR on the 5' RACE reads and lists one entry per CDR3 protein. This sample has more than 80,000 distinct CDR3 sequences; roughly 12% occur once, and the top ten carry about 38%. The input for sequencing was PBMCs, taken at surgery. The receptor set was obtained from a male donor with early-stage non-small cell lung cancer. CDR3s include the opening cysteine and the closing phenylalanine or tryptophan. Each record gives: D gene, clone size, V gene, J gene, CDR3 DNA, CDR3 protein. A D gene is named only where the DNA matches it firmly. Some rows mark clone size as missing; the rest say once, few, many or name a class of expanded clone.

>NA|NA|TRBV4-3|TRBJ2-2
TGCGCCAGCAGCCAAGAGTTGAATATGAACACCGGGGAGCTGTTTTTT
CASSQELNMNTGELFF
>NA|many|TRBV7-9|TRBJ1-5
TGTGCCAGCAGCTTAACAAATCAGCCCCAGCATTTT
CASSLTNQPQHF
>NA|many|TRBV6-4|TRBJ1-3
TGTGCCAGCAGTGAGGCAGCCCCAGGATCTGGAAACACCATATATTTT
CASSEAAPGSGNTIYF
>NA|few|TRBV20-1|TRBJ1-6
TGCAGTGCTAGAGAGGGCTATAATTCACCCCTCCACTTT
CSAREGYNSPLHF
>TRBD2|few|TRBV7-2|TRBJ2-2
TGTGCCAGCAGCTCCATAGCGGGGGCCACCGGGGAGCTGTTTTTT
CASSSIAGATGELFF
>NA|NA|TRBV20-1|TRBJ2-7
TGCAGTGCTAGAGGGTTACGCTTTAGCCGATCGGACGAGCAGTACTTC
CSARGLRFSRSDEQYF
>TRBD1|few|TRBV18|TRBJ1-6
TGTGCCAGCTCACCAAGAGGACAGGGTCTTGATAATTCACCCCTCCACTTT
CASSPRGQGLDNSPLHF
>TRBD1|few|TRBV29-1|TRBJ2-1
TGCAGCGTTGAAGGGGGACAGGGGCACTACAATGAGCAGTTCTTC
CSVEGGQGHYNEQFF
>TRBD1|NA|TRBV5-1|TRBJ1-1
TGCGCCAGCAGCTTGGTTGGGGGACAGGGCAATTGGAGGAACACTGAAGCTTTCTTT
CASSLVGGQGNWRNTEAFF
>NA|few|TRBV7-8|TRBJ1-1
TGTGCCAGCAGCTATGGCGTAGACGCTGAAGCTTTCTTT
CASSYGVDAEAFF
>NA|NA|TRBV12-2|TRBJ2-3
TGTGCAAGTCGCTTAACCTCAGGGGGACCTTGGGCAGATACGCAGTATTTT
CASRLTSGGPWADTQYF